This is a list of T cell receptor beta chains from one sample in a study of shared clonotypes between healthy human individuals. Clones were sequenced by immunoSEQ multiplex PCR, and TCRdb holds only the in-frame ones, with some missing. The table lists about 1 million clones, about 75% of them singletons. The specimen sequenced was memory CD4+ T cells sorted from blood. Receptor source: a man between 18 and 29 years old in good health. Each CDR3 is given with its conserved first and last residue. Each record gives: clone size, J gene, V gene, D gene, CDR3 protein, CDR3 DNA. D genes are given only for firm matches. Size is stated for part of the rows, as once, few or many counts, or as a class when the clone is expanded.

.	TRBJ1-1	TRBV28	TRBD1	CASSQTGGGDEAFF	TGTGCCAGCAGTCAAACAGGGGGCGGTGATGAAGCTTTCTTT
.	TRBJ2-7	TRBV6-5	TRBD2	CASSRPGLGNEQYF	TGTGCCAGCAGTCGGCCGGGACTAGGAAACGAGCAGTACTTC
once	TRBJ2-1	TRBV5-4	TRBD1	CASSGTGDNEQFF	TGTGCCAGCAGCGGGACAGGTGACAATGAGCAGTTCTTC
.	TRBJ2-7	TRBV29-1	.	CSVEERSVHEQYF	TGCAGCGTTGAAGAACGGTCTGTTCACGAGCAGTACTTC
.	TRBJ2-1	TRBV18	.	CASSPSIGGGGNEQFF	TGTGCCAGCTCACCTTCTATTGGGGGAGGGGGCAATGAGCAGTTCTTC
few	TRBJ1-2	TRBV19	.	CASSMIPGLYGYTF	TGTGCCAGTAGTATGATCCCAGGCCTCTATGGCTACACCTTC
.	TRBJ1-5	TRBV10-3	TRBD1	CAISDQGADGPQHF	TGTGCCATCAGCGACCAGGGGGCTGATGGGCCCCAGCATTTT
.	TRBJ1-6	TRBV11-2	.	CASSLGGSSPLHF	TGTGCCAGCAGCTTAGGAGGGAGTTCACCCCTCCACTTT
.	TRBJ2-5	TRBV7-2	TRBD2	CASSDTLAGGGETQYF	TGTGCCAGCAGCGACACACTAGCGGGAGGAGGGGAGACCCAGTACTTC
.	TRBJ2-7	TRBV9	TRBD1	CASSRQGSSGYEQYF	TGTGCCAGCAGCCGACAGGGGTCCTCGGGCTACGAGCAGTACTTC
.	TRBJ2-5	TRBV5-1	TRBD2	CASSSSMGGGQETQYF	TGCGCCAGCAGCTCTTCGATGGGCGGGGGCCAAGAGACCCAGTACTTC
.	TRBJ1-2	TRBV28	TRBD1	CATTGKGAGYTF	TGTGCCACCACGGGAAAGGGGGCCGGCTACACCTTC
.	TRBJ1-2	TRBV6-5	.	CASSYGPTGGGYTF	TGTGCCAGCAGTTACGGACCGACTGGGGGCGGCTACACCTTC